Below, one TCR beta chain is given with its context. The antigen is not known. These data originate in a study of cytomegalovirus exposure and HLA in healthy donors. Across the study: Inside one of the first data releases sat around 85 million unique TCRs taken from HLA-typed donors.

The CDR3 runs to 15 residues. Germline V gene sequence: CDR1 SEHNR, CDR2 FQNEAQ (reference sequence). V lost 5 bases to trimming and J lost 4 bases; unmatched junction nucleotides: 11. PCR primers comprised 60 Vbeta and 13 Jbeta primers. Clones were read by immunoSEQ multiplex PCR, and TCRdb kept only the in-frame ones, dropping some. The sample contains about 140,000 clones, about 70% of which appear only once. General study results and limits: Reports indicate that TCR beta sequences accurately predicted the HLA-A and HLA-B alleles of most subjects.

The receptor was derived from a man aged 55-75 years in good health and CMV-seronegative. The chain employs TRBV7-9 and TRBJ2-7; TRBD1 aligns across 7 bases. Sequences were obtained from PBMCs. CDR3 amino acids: CASSPSVGTEYEQYF. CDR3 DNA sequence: TGTGCCAGCAGCCCATCGGTGGGGACAGAATACGAGCAGTACTTC.